Given below is one TCR beta chain in context. There is no known antigen for this receptor. No clone much larger than this one lies a single base away; base qualities are absent. From V the trimming removes 1 base and from J it removes 0 bases, while the gene matches leave 3 bases of the junction unaccounted for. The CDR1 and CDR2 encoded by the germline V gene (reference sequence) are SEHNR and FQNEAQ. The CDR3 runs 15 residues from the cysteine to the phenylalanine. Just the 45-base CDR3 DNA is kept, in frame starting at base 1. Library method: the immunoSEQ multiplex PCR assay. For the multiplex PCR, a mixture combining 60 forward primers for TCR Vbeta segments and 13 reverse primers for TCR Jbeta segments was used. A multiplex PCR assay on genomic DNA amplified the CDR3 region of rearranged TCR beta genes. Amplified TCR beta libraries were sequenced as 87-base-pair reads on the Illumina HiSeq System. The paper's data handling went like this. In a later analysis, 70 million to 95 million unique TCR beta chains were counted across the approximately 640 repertoires, and approximately 9.9 million of these chains were shared by at least two donors. Raw reads were error-corrected and collapsed into unique sequences by a nearest-neighbor algorithm in which closely related sequences were merged to remove PCR and sequencing errors. CDR3 sequences were aligned to IMGT reference sequences to assign V, D and J gene segments. For a sequence to be retained, a match of at least six nucleotides was required to both a V gene segment and a J gene segment. Rearrangements were classified as productive when the CDR3 lacked stop codons and remained in frame with V and J, and all other rearrangements were classified as non-productive. Following IMGT convention, CDR3 was defined as the stretch from the second conserved V-encoded cysteine to the conserved J-encoded phenylalanine. The earlier analysis of more than 450 of the donors excluded sequences that lacked an unambiguous match to a single V gene segment. An earlier analysis of a few hundred of the donors called V segments functional above 56.7% productive rearrangements and segregating when the between-donor standard deviation exceeded 5%. A statistical classification framework was built to diagnose cytomegalovirus status from the catalog of TCR beta chain sequences. A later analysis assigned V and J genes by comparing TCR nucleotide sequences with IMGT/GENE-DB human TR gene sequences. Using the TCRdist pipeline, a later analysis assigned CDR3 sequences along with most-parsimonious VDJ recombination scenarios. In a later analysis, every TCR beta chain was defined by the combination of its CDR3 amino acid sequence and its V-gene family, and reads without a unique V-gene family were dropped. As a way to deal with suspected cross-contamination and a sequencing artifact, a later analysis dropped hundreds of nucleotide sequences that were highly shared and had low generation probability. For each public chain, a later analysis derived a clonal expansion index from normalized ranks of inferred template counts within each repertoire. In a later analysis, generation probabilities were computed using a VDJ recombination model fitted to out-of-frame rearrangements, and the results were checked against IGoR. In a later analysis, TCR-TCR, TCR-HLA and TCR-CMV co-occurrence was scored with hypergeometric tests, and a repertoire-size bias correction was applied to TCR pairs. In a later analysis, false discovery rates were estimated by permuting HLA or CMV assignments 20 times. In a later analysis, co-occurring TCRs were grouped using DBSCAN, and TCRdist sequence similarity was added for clustering within HLA-allele-positive subsets. For co-occurrence clustering, repertoires with fewer than 30,000 or more than 120,000 public chains were excluded, along with about five repertoires with anomalous nucleotide sharing. Held by TCRdb, this immuneACCESS table contains in-frame sequences only and omits some clones. Under half of the omission traces to an unresolved V gene where checked; the cause of the rest is unknown. That table gives V, J and clone size, and the DNA gave D and trimming. In all, the sample holds around 150,000 clones, and over 80% of those were seen once. The ten largest clones take up roughly 6.3% of the sample.

The data were obtained in a study of cytomegalovirus exposure and HLA in healthy donors (dated by TCRdb to about 2017). Notes on the research overall: An earlier analysis of about 530 of the donors reported 276 Gb of sequence data and some 110 million unique TCR beta sequences obtained from 150 million to 200 million T cells. An early release that covered 500 to 800 HLA-typed donors contained around 330 gigabases of sequencing data and 85 million to 100 million unique TCR sequences. The genetic ancestry cluster associated with self-reported Caucasian donors included roughly 84% of the roughly 400 genotyped donors. The study aimed to test whether cataloging public T cell receptors could reveal signatures of past pathogen exposure. Using immunosequencing, the study profiled T cell repertoires from around 680 subjects and related those repertoires to cytomegalovirus serostatus. In addition to the first cohort of about 650 subjects, a separate validation cohort of 120 different subjects was used. To predict cytomegalovirus infection status, the study brought together high-throughput TCR immunosequencing, statistical association of individual TCRs with disease status, and machine learning. To study patterns of TCR occurrence, a later analysis re-analyzed previously published TCR beta repertoires from 650 to 750 donors and added high-resolution HLA genotyping. Rather than using new phenotypic data, the later analysis identified candidate immune exposures from TCR beta sequences and from how often those sequences occurred across donors. An earlier analysis of several hundred of the donors used high-throughput TCR beta sequencing to judge whether each TCR beta V gene segment behaved as functional or pseudogenic. Donor age, sex, ethnicity and CMV serostatus were compiled alongside the repertoire data. A later genetic analysis took genome-wide SNP genotypes for about 65% of the 666 donors and used that subset as a discovery cohort. Every repertoire in the discovery cohort had been generated on one and the same sequencing platform. HLA typing included class I and class II loci at four-digit resolution. Typing coverage differed by locus: A, B, C, DRB1 and DQB1 were typed in about 629-640 donors, DQA1 in 522, DPA1 in around 610, and DPB1 in just under 480. Because of strong linkage in the cohort, roughly five DR-DQ haplotypes were treated as single units for association and clustering. On average, roughly 200,000 unique TCR beta nucleotide sequences were sequenced per donor among several hundred genotyped donors of the cohort, with roughly 18% of those sequences being non-productive.

Results the study describes overall, beyond this receptor: In an earlier analysis of around 500 of the donors, most TCR beta V segments appeared in productive rearrangements about 87% or about 30% of the time, broadly matching IMGT annotations. Assigning TCR associations to individual alleles was difficult when HLA alleles, especially DR and DQ, strongly co-occurred. A later analysis found that most CMV-associated TCR beta chains appeared HLA-restricted, with HLA associations seemingly driven largely by CMV exposure. A group of highly shared sequence variants was considered likely to be a technical artifact of the sequencing pipeline. Only TCR beta chains were sequenced in this cohort, and the absence of alpha or paired-chain data limited detectable features. Compared with the approximately 600-donor mean, donors in an Asian-associated ancestry cluster had fewer N-insertions in productive TCRs, according to a later genetic analysis. Compared with equally common non-associated chains, HLA-associated TCR beta chains in a later analysis were more clonally expanded and had lower generation probabilities. For the cohort, immune exposure information was limited to CMV serostatus. An association between a missense DCLRE1C variant and V-gene and J-gene trimming of TCR beta chains was found in a later genetic analysis and replicated in an independent cohort. Linkage disequilibrium might explain the correlated functional status among segregating V segments, but an unknown experimental factor could not be excluded. Several of the top co-occurrence clusters appeared to be linked to parvovirus B19, influenza, CMV and Epstein-Barr virus, according to a later analysis. Because the 87-base-pair reads could not distinguish some IMGT-functional V segments, including TRBV6-2 and TRBV6-3, those segments were excluded. In a later analysis, the rate of TCR association differed among HLA loci, with DRB1 alleles having the most associated TCRs and HLA-C alleles having the fewest. The classifier was reported to diagnose cytomegalovirus status with high specificity and sensitivity in both the original cohort and the validation cohort. The earlier analysis of almost 600 of the donors excluded approximately 15 rarely observed V segments, including chromosome 9 orphons, because counts were too low. The study listed 164 TCR beta chains as associated with cytomegalovirus. It was suggested by the authors that the approach could potentially be generalized to other disease states and immunological phenotypes. In vitro tests confirmed that a few of the cytomegalovirus-associated TCR beta chains recognize cytomegalovirus antigens. Presence/absence analyses assumed roughly uniform sequencing depth across donors, an assumption that may not hold. A further reported finding was that TCR beta sequences accurately predicted the HLA-A and HLA-B alleles for most subjects in the first cohort. Most TCR sequences were seen in very few donors, while some public TCRs were found in many individuals. Specific HLA alleles were associated with 15,000 to 20,000 TCR beta sequences at a false discovery rate of 0.05 in a later analysis. HLA typing was unavailable for some donors at each locus, so association tests used only the typed subset.

The cohort consisted of 666 healthy bone marrow donors. At the time of sampling, every cohort member was nominally healthy, though immune exposures that went unrecorded were likely present. The donor tested CMV seropositive, placing the donor among the 290 or so seropositive members of the cohort. Each donor provided a peripheral blood sample, and peripheral blood mononuclear cells were used for TCR beta sequencing. Genomic DNA was extracted from the blood cell samples with the Qiagen DNeasy Blood Extraction Kit. The source material was PBMCs. The chain is assembled from TRBV7-9 and TRBJ2-7; TRBD2 agrees with 7 junctional bases. The sequence was collected from a male donor in good health and CMV-seropositive. DNA sequence: TGTGCCAGCAGCTTAGTCGGCGGGAGCTCCTACGAGCAGTACTTC. This sequence encodes CASSLVGGSSYEQYF.